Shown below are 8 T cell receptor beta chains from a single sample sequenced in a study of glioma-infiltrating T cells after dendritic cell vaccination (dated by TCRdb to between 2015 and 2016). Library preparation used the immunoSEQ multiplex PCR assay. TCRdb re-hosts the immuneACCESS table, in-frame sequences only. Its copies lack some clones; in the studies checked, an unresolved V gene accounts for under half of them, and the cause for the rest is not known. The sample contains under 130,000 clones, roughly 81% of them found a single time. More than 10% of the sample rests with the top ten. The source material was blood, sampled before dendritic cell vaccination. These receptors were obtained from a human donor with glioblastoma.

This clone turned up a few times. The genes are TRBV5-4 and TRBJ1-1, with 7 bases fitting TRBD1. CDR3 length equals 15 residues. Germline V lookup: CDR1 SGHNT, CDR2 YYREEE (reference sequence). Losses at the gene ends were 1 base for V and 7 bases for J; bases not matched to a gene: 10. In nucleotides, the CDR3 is TGTGCCAGCAGCTTGCGGAAACGGACAGGTAGTGAAGCTTTCTTT. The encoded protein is CASSLRKRTGSEAFF.

CDR3 sequence (DNA): TGTGCCATCAGTGAGGGACTAGCGGGGGATGAGCAGTACTTC. Its translation: CAISEGLAGDEQYF. This rearrangement joins TRBV10-3 to TRBJ2-7; 13 nucleotides line up with TRBD2. The CDR3 is made up of 14 amino acids. Trimming at V came to 2 bases and at J to 7 bases, leaving 2 bases not matched to a gene. Per germline, CDR1 ENHRY and CDR2 SYGVKD.

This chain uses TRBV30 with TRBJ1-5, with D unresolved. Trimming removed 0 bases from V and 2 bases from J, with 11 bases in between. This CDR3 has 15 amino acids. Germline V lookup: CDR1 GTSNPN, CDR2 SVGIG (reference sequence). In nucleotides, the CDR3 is TGTGCCTGGAGTGTGGGAGGGTCTCGCAATCAGCCCCAGCATTTT. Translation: CAWSVGGSRNQPQHF.

The chain's CDR3 is CASSDSFGNTIYF. CDR3 nucleotide sequence: TGTGCCAGTAGCGACAGTTTTGGAAACACCATATATTTT. This chain uses TRBV19 with TRBJ1-3; D perhaps matches TRBD1 (5 bases). The CDR3 runs 13 residues. Germline V gene sequence: CDR1 LNHDA, CDR2 SQIVND (reference sequence). Deletions cut 6 bases from V and 3 bases from J, with 9 bases between.

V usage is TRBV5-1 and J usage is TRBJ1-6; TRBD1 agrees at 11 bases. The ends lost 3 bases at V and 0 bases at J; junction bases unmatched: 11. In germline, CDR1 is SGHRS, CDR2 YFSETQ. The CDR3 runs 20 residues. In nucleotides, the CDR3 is TGCGCCAGCAGCTCCGGAGGGACAGGGGGGGAAAGCTCCTATAATTCACCCCTCCACTTT. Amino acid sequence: CASSSGGTGGESSYNSPLHF.

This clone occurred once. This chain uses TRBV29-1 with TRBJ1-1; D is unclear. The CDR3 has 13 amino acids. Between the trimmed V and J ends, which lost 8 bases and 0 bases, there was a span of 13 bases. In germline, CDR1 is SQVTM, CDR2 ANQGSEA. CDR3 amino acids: CSTRGGMNTEAFF. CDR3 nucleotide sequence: TGCAGCACTCGAGGTGGTATGAACACTGAAGCTTTCTTT.

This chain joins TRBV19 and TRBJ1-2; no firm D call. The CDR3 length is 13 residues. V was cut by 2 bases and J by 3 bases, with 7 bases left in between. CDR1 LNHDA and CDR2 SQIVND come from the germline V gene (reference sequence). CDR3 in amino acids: CASSISVYYGYTF. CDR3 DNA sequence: TGTGCCAGTAGTATATCAGTTTACTATGGCTACACCTTC.

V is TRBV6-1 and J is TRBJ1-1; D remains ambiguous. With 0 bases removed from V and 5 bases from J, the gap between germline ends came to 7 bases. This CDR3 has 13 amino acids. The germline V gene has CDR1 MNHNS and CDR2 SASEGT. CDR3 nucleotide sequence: TGTGCCAGCAGTGAAGCAGGGAGGACTGAAGCTTTCTTT. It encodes CASSEAGRTEAFF.